This T cell receptor (beta chain) was obtained from a study of blood T cells in healthy people across ages. Study outcomes and limitations: With age, beta diversity per million T cells declined roughly linearly, significantly by 40.

This clonotype came up a few times. No antigen is known for it. Then a second PCR, running roughly 7 to 11 cycles, was carried out with a sample-barcoded 5' primer and a J-beta primer mix. Each cDNA molecule received a tag from a template-switch adaptor that had 12 random nucleotides. TCRdb reprocessed the 5' RACE reads via MiXCR and lists one record per CDR3 protein. The repertoire holds some 800,000 distinct CDR3 sequences, with under 45% as singletons. Germline loops: CDR1 GTSNPN, CDR2 SVGIG (reference sequence). The CDR3 is 15 residues long. With 3 bases removed from V and 3 bases from J, the gap between germline ends came to 15 bases.

The receptor was derived from a man aged 55-75 years in good health. The source material was blood. V and J are TRBV30 and TRBJ1-5; maybe TRBD1 (5 bases). CDR3 DNA: TGTGCCTGGAGCAAGGCCGCAGGGCCCAATCAGCCCCAGCATTTT. This sequence encodes CAWSKAAGPNQPQHF.